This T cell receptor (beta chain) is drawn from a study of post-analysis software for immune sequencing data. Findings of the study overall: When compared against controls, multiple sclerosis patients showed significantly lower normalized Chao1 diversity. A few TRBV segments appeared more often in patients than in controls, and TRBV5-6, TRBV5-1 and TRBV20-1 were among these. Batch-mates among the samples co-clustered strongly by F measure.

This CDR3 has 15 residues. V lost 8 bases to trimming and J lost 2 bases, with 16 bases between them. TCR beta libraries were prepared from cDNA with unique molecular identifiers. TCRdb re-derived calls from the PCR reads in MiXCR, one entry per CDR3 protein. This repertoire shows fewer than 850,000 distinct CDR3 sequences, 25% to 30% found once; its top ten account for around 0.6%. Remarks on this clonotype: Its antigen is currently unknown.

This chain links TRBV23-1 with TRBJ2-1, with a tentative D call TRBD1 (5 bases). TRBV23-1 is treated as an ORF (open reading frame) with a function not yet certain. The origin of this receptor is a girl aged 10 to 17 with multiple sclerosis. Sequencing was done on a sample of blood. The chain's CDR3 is CASGTTATPYNEQFF. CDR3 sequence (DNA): TGCGCCAGCGGAACGACAGCTACTCCCTACAATGAGCAGTTCTTC.